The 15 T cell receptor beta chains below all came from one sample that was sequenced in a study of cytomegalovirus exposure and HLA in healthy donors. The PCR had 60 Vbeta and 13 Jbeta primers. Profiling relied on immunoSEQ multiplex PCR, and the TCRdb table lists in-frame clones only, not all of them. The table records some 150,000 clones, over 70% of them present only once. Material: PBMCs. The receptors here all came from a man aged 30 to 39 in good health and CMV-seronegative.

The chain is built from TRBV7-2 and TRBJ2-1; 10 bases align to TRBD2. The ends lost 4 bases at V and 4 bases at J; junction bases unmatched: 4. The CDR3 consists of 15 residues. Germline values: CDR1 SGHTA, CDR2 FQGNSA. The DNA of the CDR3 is TGTGCCAGCAGCTGGGAACTAGCGGGGTACAATGAGCAGTTCTTC. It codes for CASSWELAGYNEQFF.

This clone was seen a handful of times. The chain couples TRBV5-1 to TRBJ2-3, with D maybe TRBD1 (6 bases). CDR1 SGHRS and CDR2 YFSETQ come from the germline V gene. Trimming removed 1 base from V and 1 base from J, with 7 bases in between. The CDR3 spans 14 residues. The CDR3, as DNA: TGCGCCAGCAGCTTGCGACAGGGCACAGATACGCAGTATTTT. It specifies CASSLRQGTDTQYF.

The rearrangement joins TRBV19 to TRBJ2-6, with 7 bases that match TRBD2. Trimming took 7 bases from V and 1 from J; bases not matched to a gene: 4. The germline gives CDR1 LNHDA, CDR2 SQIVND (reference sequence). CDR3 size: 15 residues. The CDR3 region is CASMGGGSGANVLTF. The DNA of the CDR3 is TGTGCCAGTATGGGGGGGGGATCTGGGGCCAACGTCCTGACTTTC. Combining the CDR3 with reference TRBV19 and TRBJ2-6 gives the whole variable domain DGGITQSPKYLFRKEGQNVTLSCEQNLNHDAMYWYRQDPGQGLRLIYYSQIVNDFQKGDIAEGYSVSREKKESFPLTVTSAQKNPTAFYLCASMGGGSGANVLTFGAGSRLTVL.

Here the CDR3 DNA reads TGTGCCAGTAGTCTCGACAGGACCTCTATTGAAAAACTGTTTTTT. Residues: CASSLDRTSIEKLFF. J is TRBJ1-4 and V is TRBV19; TRBD1 might be the D (6 bases). The CDR3 has 15 residues. In germline, CDR1 is LNHDA, CDR2 SQIVND (reference sequence). V dropped 5 bases and J dropped 7 bases, with 17 bases sitting between them.

The CDR3 reads CASSNAREDEQYF. The CDR3 DNA reads as TGTGCCAGCAGTAACGCCCGGGAGGACGAGCAGTACTTC. The V gene is TRBV6-5, the J gene TRBJ2-7; 7 bases line up with TRBD2. This CDR3 is built from 13 residues. With 5 bases clipped from V and 5 bases from J, the junction kept 6 bases outside the gene matches. Per the germline V gene, CDR1 is MNHEY and CDR2 is SVGAGI.

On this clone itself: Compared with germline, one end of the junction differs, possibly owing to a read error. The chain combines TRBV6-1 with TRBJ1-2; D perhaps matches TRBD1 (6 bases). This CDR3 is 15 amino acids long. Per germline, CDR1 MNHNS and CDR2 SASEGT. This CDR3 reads CASSDPQGPHYGHTF. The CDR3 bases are TGTGCCAGCAGTGACCCACAGGGCCCGCACTATGGCCACACCTTC.

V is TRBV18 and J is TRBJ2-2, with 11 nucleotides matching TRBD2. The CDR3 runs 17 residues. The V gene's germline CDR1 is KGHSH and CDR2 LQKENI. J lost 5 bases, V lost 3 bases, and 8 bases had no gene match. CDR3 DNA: TGTGCCAGCTCACCGGGACTAGCGGAACGATTAACCGGGGAGCTGTTTTTT. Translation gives CASSPGLAERLTGELFF.

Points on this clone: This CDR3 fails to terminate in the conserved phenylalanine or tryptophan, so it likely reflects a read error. DNA of the CDR3: TGTGCCAGCAGGCAAAGGGGTTACGAGCAGTACCTC. Translation gives CASRQRGYEQYL. V gene TRBV5-6 combines with J gene TRBJ2-7, with D possibly matching TRBD1 (5 bases). This CDR3 spans 12 amino acids. Germline V CDR1 and CDR2: SGHDT, YYEEEE. Trimming pared 5 bases from V and 4 bases from J, leaving 10 bases between.

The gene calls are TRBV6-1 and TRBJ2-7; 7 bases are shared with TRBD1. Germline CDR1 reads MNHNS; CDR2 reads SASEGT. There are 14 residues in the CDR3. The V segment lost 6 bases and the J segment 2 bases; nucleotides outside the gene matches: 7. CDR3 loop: CASRVKDRTYEQYF. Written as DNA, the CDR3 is TGTGCCAGCAGGGTGAAGGACAGGACCTACGAGCAGTACTTC.

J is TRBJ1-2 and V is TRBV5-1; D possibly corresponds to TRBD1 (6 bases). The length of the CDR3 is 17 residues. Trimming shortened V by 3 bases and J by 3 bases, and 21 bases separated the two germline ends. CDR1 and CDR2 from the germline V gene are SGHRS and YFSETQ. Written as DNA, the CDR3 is TGCGCCAGCAGCTCCTGGGGGCCGGTGGACAGCCACTATGGCTACACCTTC. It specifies CASSSWGPVDSHYGYTF.

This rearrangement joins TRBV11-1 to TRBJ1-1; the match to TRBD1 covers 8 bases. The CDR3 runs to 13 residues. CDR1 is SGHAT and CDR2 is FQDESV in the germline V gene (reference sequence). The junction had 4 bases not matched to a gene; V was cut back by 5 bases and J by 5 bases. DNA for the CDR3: TGTGCCAGCAGCCGGACAGGGAGGACTGAAGCTTTCTTT. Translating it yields CASSRTGRTEAFF.

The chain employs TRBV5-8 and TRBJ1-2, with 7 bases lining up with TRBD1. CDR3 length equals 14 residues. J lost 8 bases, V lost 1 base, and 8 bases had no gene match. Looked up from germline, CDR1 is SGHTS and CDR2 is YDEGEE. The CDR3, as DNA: TGTGCCAGCAGCTTGAGACAGGGAACGAGAGGCTACACCTTC. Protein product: CASSLRQGTRGYTF.

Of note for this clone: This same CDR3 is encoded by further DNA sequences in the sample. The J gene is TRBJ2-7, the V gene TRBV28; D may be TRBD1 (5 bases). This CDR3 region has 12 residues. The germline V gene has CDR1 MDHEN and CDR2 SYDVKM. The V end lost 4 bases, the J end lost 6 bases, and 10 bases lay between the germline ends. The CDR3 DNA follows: TGTGCCAGCAGTTCCCCTACAGGCGAGCAGTACTTC. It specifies CASSSPTGEQYF.

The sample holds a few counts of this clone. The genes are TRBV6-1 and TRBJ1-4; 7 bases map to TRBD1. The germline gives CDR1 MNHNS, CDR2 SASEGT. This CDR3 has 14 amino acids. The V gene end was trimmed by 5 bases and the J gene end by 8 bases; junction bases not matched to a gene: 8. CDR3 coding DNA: TGTGCCAGCAGTCCCCGGGACAGAGGCGAAAAACTGTTTTTT. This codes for CASSPRDRGEKLFF.

The CDR3 region has the DNA TGTGCCAGGCTACTAGGCTCCTACAATGAGCAGTTCTTC. Residues: CARLLGSYNEQFF. This sequence joins TRBV27 and TRBJ2-1; D is perhaps TRBD2 (5 bases). The CDR3 covers 13 residues. Germline V CDR1 and CDR2: MNHEY, SMNVEV (reference sequence). V lost 9 bases to trimming and J lost 0 bases, with 9 bases between them.